This T cell receptor beta chain was captured by sequencing in a study of cytomegalovirus exposure and HLA in healthy donors (TCRdb year 2017). Context from the whole study: An earlier analysis of approximately 640 of the donors reported 250 to 350 Gb of sequence data and more than 90 million unique TCR beta sequences from around 200 million T cells. An earlier analysis of around 640 of the donors used high-throughput TCR beta sequencing to judge whether each TCR beta V gene segment behaved as functional or pseudogenic. A later analysis re-examined previously published TCR beta repertoires from about 670 donors and added high-resolution HLA genotyping to investigate patterns of TCR occurrence. Genome-wide SNP genotypes for about 65% of the roughly 700 donors were used in a later genetic analysis, which treated that subset as a discovery cohort. The number of donors typed differed by locus, with about 629-640 for A, B, C, DRB1 and DQB1, more than 500 for DQA1, 600 to 610 for DPA1, and approximately 470 for DPB1. Alongside the repertoire data, information on donor age, sex, ethnicity and CMV serostatus was compiled. The study used immunosequencing to profile the T cell repertoires of 670 or so subjects and linked those repertoires to cytomegalovirus serostatus. Around 320 gigabases of sequencing data and approximately 84 million unique TCR sequences were included in an early release covering several hundred HLA-typed donors. HLA typing included class I and class II loci at four-digit resolution. The study was designed to test whether signatures of past pathogen exposure could be identified by cataloging public T cell receptors. To predict cytomegalovirus infection status, the study brought together high-throughput TCR immunosequencing, statistical association of individual TCRs with disease status, and machine learning. Of the roughly 400 genotyped donors, approximately 83% fell in the genetic ancestry cluster associated with self-reported Caucasian donors. In addition to the first cohort of 666 subjects, a separate validation cohort of 100 to 150 different subjects was used. Every repertoire in the discovery cohort had been generated on one and the same sequencing platform. On average, 235,054 unique TCR beta nucleotide sequences were sequenced per donor among a few hundred genotyped donors of the cohort, with 15% to 20% of those sequences being non-productive. Rather than using new phenotypic data, the later analysis identified candidate immune exposures from TCR beta sequences and from how often those sequences occurred across donors. Five DR-DQ haplotypes were handled as single units for association and clustering, since linkage in the cohort was strong. Overall study results and their limits: Across donors, most TCR sequences were observed very rarely, whereas some public TCRs were present in many individuals. Around 16 rarely observed V segments, including chromosome 9 orphons, were excluded from the earlier analysis of approximately 500 of the donors because counts were too low. In a later analysis, most CMV-associated TCR beta chains were found to appear HLA-restricted, with HLA associations seemingly driven largely by CMV exposure. The authors suggested that the approach could potentially be generalized to other disease states and immunological phenotypes. In a later analysis, TCR association rates were found to vary across HLA loci, with the most associated TCRs seen for DRB1 alleles and the fewest for HLA-C alleles. In a later genetic analysis, fewer N-insertions in productive TCRs were reported among donors in an Asian-associated ancestry cluster than the 666-donor mean. In vitro tests confirmed that a few of the cytomegalovirus-associated TCR beta chains recognize cytomegalovirus antigens. In the study, 150 to 200 TCR beta chains were listed as associated with cytomegalovirus. The sequencing pipeline was judged likely to have produced a cluster of highly shared sequence variants as a technical artifact. Linkage disequilibrium might explain the correlated functional status among segregating V segments, but an unknown experimental factor could not be excluded. Some IMGT-functional V segments, including TRBV6-2 and TRBV6-3, could not be distinguished by the 87-base-pair reads and were therefore excluded. In a later analysis, several top co-occurrence clusters were reported to appear linked to parvovirus B19, influenza, CMV and Epstein-Barr virus. Because some donors lacked HLA typing at each locus, the association tests relied only on the typed subset. A further reported finding was that TCR beta sequences accurately predicted the HLA-A and HLA-B alleles for most subjects in the first cohort. CMV serostatus was the only immune exposure information available for the cohort. In a later analysis, more than 15,000 TCR beta sequences were associated with specific HLA alleles at a false discovery rate of 0.05. When HLA alleles, especially DR and DQ, strongly co-occurred, TCR associations were difficult to assign to individual alleles. In a later analysis, HLA-associated TCR beta chains showed more clonal expansion and lower generation probabilities than non-associated chains that were equally common. A later genetic analysis associated a missense DCLRE1C variant with V-gene and J-gene trimming of TCR beta chains, and an independent cohort replicated the association. Sequencing depth was assumed to be roughly uniform across donors in the presence/absence analyses, though that assumption may not hold. Broadly in line with IMGT annotations, most TCR beta V segments showed up in productive rearrangements about 90% or about 30% of the time in an earlier analysis of 450 to 600 of the donors. The cohort was sequenced for TCR beta chains only, and without alpha or paired-chain data the features that could be detected were limited. The classifier was reported to diagnose cytomegalovirus status with high specificity and sensitivity in both the original and validation cohorts.

Libraries came from the immunoSEQ multiplex PCR assay. For the multiplex PCR, a mixture combining 60 forward primers for TCR Vbeta segments and 13 reverse primers for TCR Jbeta segments was used. The CDR3 region of rearranged TCR beta genes was amplified from genomic DNA by a multiplex PCR assay. The Illumina HiSeq System was used to sequence the amplified TCR beta libraries as 87-base-pair reads. On the authors' methods: A later analysis counted about 76 million unique TCR beta chains across the 500 to 850 repertoires, and roughly 10 million of these chains were shared by at least two donors. Raw reads were error-corrected and collapsed into unique sequences with a nearest-neighbor algorithm that merged closely related sequences to remove PCR and sequencing errors. To assign V, D and J gene segments, CDR3 sequences were aligned to IMGT reference sequences. For a sequence to be retained, a match of at least six nucleotides was required to both a V gene segment and a J gene segment. Rearrangements were classified as productive when the CDR3 lacked stop codons and remained in frame with V and J, and all other rearrangements were classified as non-productive. CDR3 was defined by IMGT convention, running from the second conserved V-encoded cysteine to the conserved J-encoded phenylalanine. Sequences without an unambiguous match to a single V gene segment were excluded from the earlier analysis of several hundred of the donors. In an earlier analysis of 450 to 700 of the donors, V segments were called functional above 56.7% productive rearrangements and were called segregating when the between-donor standard deviation exceeded 5%. A statistical classification framework was built for diagnosing cytomegalovirus status from the catalog of TCR beta chain sequences. A later analysis assigned V and J genes by comparing TCR nucleotide sequences with IMGT/GENE-DB human TR gene sequences. A later analysis assigned CDR3 sequences and most-parsimonious VDJ recombination scenarios with the TCRdist pipeline. A later analysis defined each TCR beta chain by its CDR3 amino acid sequence plus V-gene family, and excluded reads lacking a unique V-gene family. To address suspected cross-contamination and a sequencing artifact, a later analysis removed 550 to 750 highly shared, low-generation-probability nucleotide sequences. In a later analysis, a clonal expansion index for each public chain was calculated from normalized within-repertoire ranks of inferred template counts. A later analysis computed generation probabilities with a VDJ recombination model fitted to out-of-frame rearrangements, and checked the results against IGoR. Hypergeometric tests were used in a later analysis to score TCR-TCR, TCR-HLA and TCR-CMV co-occurrence, with a repertoire-size bias correction applied to the TCR pairs. A later analysis estimated false discovery rates by permuting HLA or CMV assignments 20 times. In a later analysis, co-occurring TCRs were grouped using DBSCAN, and TCRdist sequence similarity was added for clustering within HLA-allele-positive subsets. Repertoires with fewer than 30,000 or more than 120,000 public chains were left out of co-occurrence clustering, as were a handful of repertoires with anomalous nucleotide sharing. TCRdb took over this immuneACCESS table, retaining in-frame rearrangements with V and J assigned. Such tables are incomplete; in checked studies, under half of the missing clones stem from an unresolved V gene, and the remainder is unexplained. V and J calls and clone size are given by that table; D and trimming were obtained from the DNA. The table for this sample lists approximately 110,000 clones; about 80% of them were counted only once. Together, the top ten hold 2.5% to 3% of the sample.

The cohort comprised 710 or so healthy bone marrow donors. At the time of sampling, every cohort member was nominally healthy, though immune exposures that went unrecorded were likely present. The donor tested CMV seropositive and was one of the 289 seropositive cohort members. Each donor provided a peripheral blood sample, and peripheral blood mononuclear cells were used for TCR beta sequencing. Genomic DNA was extracted from the blood cell samples with the Qiagen DNeasy Blood Extraction Kit. Note on this clone: Its cognate antigen has yet to be identified. Base qualities are not provided; no much larger clone lies one nucleotide away.

The V end loses 2 bases and the J end loses 7 bases, and a stretch of 9 bases separates them. The germline V gene (reference sequence) yields LNHDA for CDR1 and SQIVND for CDR2. Spanning cysteine to phenylalanine, the CDR3 consists of 13 amino acids. Only the CDR3 part of the read is kept: 39 bases, read in frame from the first base. Sequencing was done on a sample of PBMCs. The rearranged segments are TRBV19 and TRBJ1-5; the D segment cannot be called with confidence. The TCR sequence derives from a woman aged 18 to 35 in good health and CMV-seropositive. The sequenced DNA: TGTGCCAGTAGTATACGAGGTAACCAGCCCCAGCATTTT. Its protein reads: CASSIRGNQPQHF.